The 13 T cell receptor beta chains in this list originate from one sample, sequenced in a study of blood T cell repertoires in COVID-19. Only in-frame clones appear in the TCRdb table, and some are missing; sequencing was by immunoSEQ multiplex PCR. This table has about 240,000 clones, roughly nine tenths appearing once. The sequencing input was peripheral blood. These receptors all come from a man between 60 and 70 years old who had recovered from COVID-19.

The chain recombines TRBV7-9 with TRBJ1-6, with a weak D call TRBD1 (5 bases). This CDR3 comprises 15 residues. CDR1 and CDR2 (germline): SEHNR, FQNEAQ (reference sequence). With 7 bases removed from V and 10 bases from J, the gap between germline ends came to 20 bases. The CDR3 coding sequence is TGTGCCAGCACCGAGCTCAGGGATTTACTCTCACCCCTCCACTTT. Encoded protein: CASTELRDLLSPLHF.

This chain connects TRBV7-9 to TRBJ2-2; possible D gene TRBD2, 5 bases. Trimming took 0 bases from V and 0 from J, leaving 14 bases between them. This CDR3 has 18 amino acids. Germline CDR1 and CDR2: SEHNR and FQNEAQ (reference sequence). The CDR3 region is CASSLAPLLGTNTGELFF. The CDR3 DNA sequence: TGTGCCAGCAGCTTAGCGCCCTTACTCGGGACGAACACCGGGGAGCTGTTTTTT.

This clone was counted a single time. The chain couples TRBV4-2 to TRBJ2-1; 7 bases are shared with TRBD2. In germline, CDR1 is LGHNA, CDR2 YNFKEQ. Unmatched junction bases numbered 7, after V lost 0 bases and J lost 2 bases. This CDR3 contains 17 residues. CDR3 sequence reads: CASSQELTGGPYNEQFF. DNA of the CDR3: TGTGCCAGCAGCCAAGAACTCACGGGGGGACCCTACAATGAGCAGTTCTTC.

This clone has just a few counts. The rearrangement uses TRBV6-6 and TRBJ2-7; weak D call: TRBD2 (6 bases). V lost 6 bases to trimming and J lost 3 bases, with 18 bases between them. The CDR3 is 15 amino acids. Germline CDR1 reads MNHNY; CDR2 reads SVGAGI (reference sequence). In DNA form, the CDR3 reads TGTGCCAGCAGAGAATCCGGGACTGGGAGCTACGAGCAGTACGTC. Protein sequence: CASRESGTGSYEQYV.

The V call is TRBV12-5, the J call TRBJ1-3, with D uncertain. This CDR3 is 14 amino acids long. V was trimmed by 6 bases and J by 0 bases, leaving 9 bases between them. CDR1 and CDR2 (germline): LGHNT, FRNRAP. CDR3 nucleotide sequence: TGTGCTAGTGGATCCGGGATCTCTGGAAACACCATATATTTT. This gives the protein CASGSGISGNTIYF.

J is TRBJ1-5 and V is TRBV5-5; 8 nucleotides line up with TRBD1. CDR3 length: 16 amino acids. V lost 0 bases and J lost 2; bases outside the gene matches: 4. Germline assignment: CDR1 SGHKS and CDR2 YYEKEE (reference sequence). CDR3 in amino acids: CASSLAAGGRNQPQHF. CDR3 bases: TGTGCCAGCAGCTTGGCCGCAGGGGGCCGCAATCAGCCCCAGCATTTT.

The chain recombines TRBV18 with TRBJ2-5; tentatively, D is TRBD2 (5 bases). V lost 5 bases, J lost 4 bases, and 17 bases lay in between. CDR3 size: 15 residues. Germline CDR1 reads KGHSH; CDR2 reads LQKENI. CDR3 DNA sequence: TGTGCCAGCTCAGACCTCCGGGGATCGGTAGAGACCCAGTACTTC. Protein product: CASSDLRGSVETQYF.

V usage is TRBV5-1 and J usage is TRBJ1-4, with 10 bases lining up with TRBD1. This CDR3 spans 15 amino acids. The germline gives CDR1 SGHRS, CDR2 YFSETQ. Trimming at V came to 0 bases and at J to 14 bases, leaving 10 bases not matched to a gene. The CDR3 loop reads CASSLGTGGGSSLFF. CDR3 bases: TGCGCCAGCAGCTTGGGGACAGGGGGTGGATCTAGTCTGTTTTTT.

The chain links TRBV12-3 or TRBV12-4 to TRBJ1-2; a weak D match, TRBD1 (6 bases). The germline V and J ends were trimmed by 5 bases and 7 bases, with 14 bases remaining between them. The CDR3 runs to 13 residues. CDR3 sequence reads: CASSATGTAGYTF. DNA of the CDR3: TGTGCCAGCAGTGCAACAGGGACGGCTGGCTACACCTTC.

The V and J genes are TRBV5-1 and TRBJ2-4, with D perhaps TRBD1 (5 bases). This CDR3 comprises 15 residues. Trimming stripped 4 bases from V and 8 bases from J, with 19 bases between. Germline-derived CDR1 and CDR2 are SGHRS and YFSETQ. CDR3 amino acids: CASSPKGALMDIQYF. The CDR3 bases are TGCGCCAGCAGCCCTAAAGGGGCTTTGATGGACATTCAGTACTTC.

V and J are TRBV30 and TRBJ2-1; D remains ambiguous. The CDR3 loop spans 13 amino acids. The germline gives CDR1 GTSNPN, CDR2 SVGIG (reference sequence). V was pared by 1 base and J by 5 bases, with 9 bases between. The CDR3 reads CAWSGGSNNEQFF. In nucleotides, the CDR3 is TGTGCCTGGAGTGGTGGCAGTAACAATGAGCAGTTCTTC.

The chain employs TRBV24-1 and TRBJ2-2, with D possibly TRBD1 on 6 matching bases. CDR1 and CDR2 from the germline V gene are KGHDR and SFDVKD. V lost 3 bases to trimming and J lost 1 base, with 8 bases between them. The CDR3 has 15 amino acids. The DNA for the CDR3 is TGTGCCACCAGTGATCCGACAGGGAACACCGGGGAGCTGTTTTTT. Translation gives CATSDPTGNTGELFF.

The V and J genes are TRBV7-9 and TRBJ1-6, with TRBD1 identical over 11 bases. The germline V gene encodes CDR1 SEHNR and CDR2 FQNEAQ (reference sequence). Germline trimming cut 4 bases from V and 9 bases from J; bases unmatched to any gene: 5. The CDR3 consists of 15 residues. CDR3 residues: CASSSGQGAGSPLHF. The CDR3, as DNA: TGTGCCAGCAGCTCCGGACAGGGGGCAGGTTCACCCCTCCACTTT.